The source of this T cell receptor beta chain is a study of PD-L1 blockade in urothelial cancer. Time point of the sample: pretreatment peripheral blood. Between the trimmed V and J ends, which lost 6 bases and 0 bases, there was a span of 12 bases. This CDR3 has 15 residues. Per germline, CDR1 SGHDT and CDR2 YYEEEE. TCRdb's table, derived via immunoSEQ multiplex PCR, lists solely in-frame clones and lacks some. Among roughly 50,000 clones listed, roughly four fifths were seen once. The chain is built from TRBV5-6 and TRBJ2-2, with D perhaps TRBD1 (6 bases). Specimen: PBMCs, collected around atezolizumab (anti-PD-L1) treatment. This TCR derives from an older man with urothelial cancer. The CDR3 DNA is TGTGCCAGCAACGCCGGGACACCGAACACCGGGGAGCTGTTTTTT. It is translated as CASNAGTPNTGELFF.